This TCR beta chain is drawn from a study of neoadjuvant anti-PD-1 for oral cavity cancer listed by TCRdb under 2021. Some background on the complete study: Three to four biweekly doses of nivolumab at 3 mg/kg were mostly administered to patients before curative-intent surgical resection. Under RECIST 1.1, patients with complete response, partial response or stable disease were classed as responders, and patients with progression were classed as non-responders. For patients who did not progress, a fourth nivolumab dose was given around day 43, followed by definitive surgical resection on days 50-56. There were 12 to 13 patients in the parent correlative cohort, and the response rate was around 35%. General conclusions and limits of the study: Higher pretreatment blood Treg/Th17 ratios correlated with both higher pretreatment blood TCRbeta clonality and lower post-treatment tumor TCRbeta clonality. Only three patients per response group were included in the TCR analyses, and the authors called for validation in larger cohorts. Greater tumor shrinkage correlated with larger post-treatment sizes of preexisting intratumoral clones, which suggests that expansion of preexisting clones contributed to response.

Taken with the paper, the label for time point translates to: before neoadjuvant nivolumab. Patients had been newly diagnosed with stage II-IVA oral cavity squamous cell carcinoma, and no prior systemic or radiation treatment had been given to the patients. The cohort was made up of patients with locally advanced, HPV-negative oral cavity squamous cell carcinoma. Samples came from a longitudinal correlative study of a single-arm phase II trial of neoadjuvant nivolumab in oral cavity squamous cell carcinoma. Genomic DNA-based TCRbeta sequencing was performed on subject-matched pre- and post-treatment PBMCs and tumors from three responders and three non-responders. Genomic DNA was isolated from tumor tissue using the Maxwell RSC DNA from Tissue kit. For survey sequencing, tumor libraries mostly used about 4.6 ug of input genomic DNA, with two replicates for each sample. The immunoSEQ hsTCRbeta kit was used to prepare TCRbeta libraries, following the manufacturer's instructions. The finished libraries were brought together in one pool at 3 to 3.5 nM, which was then read using an Illumina NovaSeq 6000 S4 flow cell. Regarding the original processing steps: The immunoSEQ Analyzer was used for raw data preprocessing and quality control. The analysis was limited to productive rearrangements, and each clonotype was defined by a unique CDR3 amino acid sequence. Repertoire clonality was estimated as the Gini-Simpson index, which was calculated using the R package tcR. Student's t test was used to compare Gini indices, and Pearson correlation was used to assess associations with tumor size change. Entries here come from immuneACCESS through TCRdb and include only in-frame sequences with V and J called. Some clones fail to appear in such tables; in the studies checked, an unresolved V gene covers under half of the shortfall, and the cause of the remainder is unknown. That table is the source of V, J and clone size, and D and trimming were worked out from the DNA. Counted in this sample were fewer than 15,000 clones; 50% to 65% of them appeared once. Of the sample, over 9% falls within the top ten clones.

With respect to this clone: What this receptor recognizes is not known. No base quality information exists; no much larger clone differs at one position.

The germline V gene sets CDR1 to SGHVS and CDR2 to FNYEAQ. From its cysteine to its phenylalanine, the CDR3 spans 15 amino acids. Here the CDR3 DNA is all that survives: 45 bases in frame from base 1. V loses 5 bases, J loses 5 bases, and the germline ends lie 18 bases apart. Source: tumor tissue, taken before nivolumab (anti-PD-1) treatment. The sequence was collected from a person aged 35-79 years with oral cavity squamous cell carcinoma. The chain is assembled from TRBV7-6 and TRBJ1-2; a confident D gene designation cannot be given. The CDR3 protein is CASSLTRTPGYGYTF. The nucleotide sequence is given as TGTGCCAGCAGCCTTACCCGGACGCCGGGGTATGGCTACACCTTC.